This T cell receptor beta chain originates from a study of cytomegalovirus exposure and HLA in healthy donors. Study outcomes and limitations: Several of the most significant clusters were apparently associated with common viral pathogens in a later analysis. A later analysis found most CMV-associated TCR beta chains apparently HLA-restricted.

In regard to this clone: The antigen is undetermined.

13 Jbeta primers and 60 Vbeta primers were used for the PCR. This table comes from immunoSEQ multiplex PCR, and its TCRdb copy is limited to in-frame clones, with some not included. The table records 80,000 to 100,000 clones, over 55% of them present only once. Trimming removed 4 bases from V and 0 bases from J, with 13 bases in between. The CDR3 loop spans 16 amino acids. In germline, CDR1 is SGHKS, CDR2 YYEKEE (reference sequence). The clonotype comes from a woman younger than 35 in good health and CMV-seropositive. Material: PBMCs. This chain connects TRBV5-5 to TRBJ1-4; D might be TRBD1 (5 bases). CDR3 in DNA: TGTGCCAGCAGCCAGTTTTGGACAACAACTAATGAAAAACTGTTTTTT. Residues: CASSQFWTTTNEKLFF.